This passage covers 29 T cell receptor beta chains from one sample sequenced in a study of T-cell memory formation after mild COVID-19. TCRdb reprocessed the 5' RACE reads via MiXCR and lists one record per CDR3 protein. The sample contains under 450,000 distinct CDR3 sequences, 20% of which appear only once. The specimen was PBMCs or a T cell subset sorted from them (not recorded which). The receptors come from a man in his late teens or twenties who had mild COVID-19 (a few samples of this study predate the infection). Cell type and time point are not known.

This clonotype has just a few counts. This chain links TRBV20-1 with TRBJ2-3; 11 bases agree with TRBD2. The CDR3 has 15 residues. The trim removed 4 bases at V and 5 bases at J, leaving 8 bases unmatched. From germline, CDR1 is DFQATT and CDR2 SNEGSKA (reference sequence). The CDR3: CSAKPTSGDGDTQYF. The CDR3 nucleotides read TGCAGTGCTAAGCCGACTAGCGGGGACGGAGATACGCAGTATTTT.

This clonotype was counted between two and nine times. The chain uses TRBV6-5 and TRBJ2-5; a weak D match, TRBD1 (5 bases). The germline V gene encodes CDR1 MNHEY and CDR2 SVGAGI. The CDR3 runs to 16 residues. V lost 2 bases and J lost 2, with 15 bases in between. The chain's CDR3 is CASSYGNTGTQETQYF. CDR3 nucleotides: TGTGCCAGCAGTTACGGTAATACAGGAACACAAGAGACCCAGTACTTC.

The V gene is TRBV6-2 or TRBV6-3, the J gene TRBJ2-5, with 8 bases aligning to TRBD2. The CDR3 is made up of 17 amino acids. Germline CDR1 MNHEY, CDR2 SVGEGT. V shed 2 bases and J 4 bases; nucleotides not matched to a gene: 12. CDR3 DNA: TGTGCCAGCAGTTACCGCGGGGGGAGACTTCGGGGAGAGACCCAGTACTTC. Translation gives CASSYRGGRLRGETQYF.

This clonotype was detected only a few times. The V gene is TRBV9, the J gene TRBJ2-1; D is perhaps TRBD2 (5 bases). Trimming took 4 bases from V and 3 from J, leaving 14 bases between them. The CDR3 is made up of 15 amino acids. Germline CDR1 SGDLS, CDR2 YYNGEE. CDR3 nucleotide sequence: TGTGCCAGCAGCCTCCGGACGGGATTCTACAATGAGCAGTTCTTC. It is translated as CASSLRTGFYNEQFF.

V is TRBV7-2 and J is TRBJ2-3; TRBD1 or TRBD2 may be the D gene (5 bases each). Trimming shortened V by 5 bases and J by 4 bases, and 19 bases separated the two germline ends. The CDR3 consists of 16 residues. The germline V gene has CDR1 SGHTA and CDR2 FQGNSA. CDR3 amino acids: CASSLAPGTTADTQYF. The CDR3, as DNA: TGTGCCAGCAGCCTGGCCCCCGGGACCACCGCAGATACGCAGTATTTT.

The chain has TRBV7-3 and TRBJ2-2, with D tentatively TRBD1 or TRBD2 (5 bases each). The V gene's germline CDR1 is SGHTA and CDR2 FQGTGA. Deletions cut 5 bases from V and 4 bases from J, with 17 bases between. This CDR3 has 16 residues. CDR3 DNA sequence: TGTGCCAGCAGCCGAGAACCGGGACCCCTCACCGGGGAGCTGTTTTTT. Amino acid sequence: CASSREPGPLTGELFF.

This clonotype was seen a handful of times. The chain recombines TRBV20-1 with TRBJ1-3; no clear D. This CDR3 contains 13 residues. The germline V gene has CDR1 DFQATT and CDR2 SNEGSKA (reference sequence). With 5 bases removed from V and 0 bases from J, the gap between germline ends came to 8 bases. The CDR3 is CSAPGNSGNTIYF. The CDR3 bases are TGCAGTGCTCCGGGCAACTCTGGAAACACCATATATTTT.

This clonotype has just a few counts. The J gene is TRBJ2-7, the V gene TRBV20-1; no clear D. CDR1 DFQATT and CDR2 SNEGSKA come from the germline V gene (reference sequence). The CDR3 contains 15 residues. The V gene lost 3 bases and the J gene lost 0 bases, with 15 bases spanning the gap. CDR3: CSASLLKHSSYEQYF. CDR3 nucleotides: TGCAGTGCTAGCCTACTGAAGCATAGCTCCTACGAGCAGTACTTC.

V gene TRBV20-1 combines with J gene TRBJ2-3; 8 bases are shared with TRBD2. The V gene's germline CDR1 is DFQATT and CDR2 SNEGSKA (reference sequence). The length of the CDR3 is 15 residues. V gave up 2 bases and J gave up 2 bases; unmatched junction bases: 6. Here the CDR3 DNA reads TGCAGTGCTAGAACCCGGGGGGGGTACACAGATACGCAGTATTTT. Amino acid sequence: CSARTRGGYTDTQYF.

The gene calls are TRBV7-2 and TRBJ1-5, with 7 nucleotides matching TRBD1. This CDR3 comprises 15 residues. The V gene's germline CDR1 is SGHTA and CDR2 FQGNSA. V lost 5 bases, J lost 5 bases, and 9 bases stayed unmatched. CDR3 DNA sequence: TGTGCCAGCAGCCGTCAGACAGGGAGGTATCAGCCCCAGCATTTT. The encoded protein is CASSRQTGRYQPQHF.

Concerning this clonotype: One end of the junction is discordant with germline, which a read error may explain. CDR3 DNA: TGTTCCAGCAGCCACCCAGGGCGGGAGACCCAGTACTTC. This codes for CSSSHPGRETQYF. The chain joins TRBV3-1 to TRBJ2-5, with D perhaps TRBD1 (5 bases). Germline V gene sequence: CDR1 LGHDT, CDR2 YNNKEL (reference sequence). The CDR3 contains 13 residues.

This clonotype has ten or more counts. The genes are TRBV12-3 or TRBV12-4 and TRBJ2-7; D call uncertain. Trimming stripped 3 bases from V and 5 bases from J, with 5 bases between. CDR3 size: 11 residues. CDR3 amino acids: CASSLFHEQYF. The CDR3 coding sequence is TGTGCCAGCAGTTTGTTCCACGAGCAGTACTTC.

The chain couples TRBV7-3 to TRBJ2-3, with D possibly matching TRBD1 (6 bases). From germline, CDR1 is SGHTA and CDR2 FQGTGA. The ends were cut back, 3 bases at V and 0 bases at J, with 13 bases in the middle. The CDR3 contains 16 residues. The CDR3 DNA reads TGTGCCAGCAGCTTGGACAGAGTATCTAGCACAGATACGCAGTATTTT. Translating it yields CASSLDRVSSTDTQYF.

This clonotype showed up many times. One end of the junction fails to match germline, which may point to a read error. CDR3 residues: CASSLIPGNPEAFF. Here the CDR3 DNA reads TGCGCCAGCAGCTTGATTCCAGGGAACCCTGAAGCTTTCTTT. This chain connects TRBV5-1 to TRBJ1-1; D possibly corresponds to TRBD1 (5 bases). The V gene's germline CDR1 is SGHRS and CDR2 YFSETQ. This CDR3 is built from 14 residues.

This chain joins TRBV28 and TRBJ1-1, with D possibly TRBD1 on 5 matching bases. Trimming removed 7 bases from V and 11 bases from J, with 20 bases in between. This CDR3 comprises 13 residues. Germline values: CDR1 MDHEN, CDR2 SYDVKM. CDR3: CASTLEMAGRAFF. The CDR3 DNA reads as TGTGCCAGCACCCTCGAGATGGCAGGGCGGGCTTTCTTT.

CDR3 DNA: TGTGCCAGCAGCTTAGTAGGGGCGAGGCAAGAGACCCAGTACTTC. The encoded protein is CASSLVGARQETQYF. The chain combines TRBV11-2 with TRBJ2-5; a possible D gene is TRBD1 (5 bases). CDR3 length: 15 amino acids. Trimming pared 1 base from V and 2 bases from J, leaving 11 bases between. Germline V gene sequence: CDR1 SGHAT, CDR2 FQNNGV.

Turning to this clonotype: At one end, the junction sequence differs from germline, possibly due to a read error. This CDR3 is CSAHPTQGGGAF. CDR3 DNA sequence: TGCAGTGCTCACCCTACACAGGGAGGGGGGGCTTTC. The rearrangement uses TRBV20-1 and TRBJ2-7; weak D call: TRBD2 (7 bases). There are 12 residues in the CDR3. Looked up from germline, CDR1 is DFQATT and CDR2 is SNEGSKA (reference sequence).

A few counts support this clonotype. The chain carries TRBV6-5 and TRBJ2-7; TRBD2 matches at 10 bases. The CDR3 runs to 17 residues. The V segment lost 2 bases and the J segment 0 bases; nucleotides outside the gene matches: 7. Germline V CDR1 and CDR2: MNHEY, SVGAGI. The CDR3 protein is CASSYQASGSLSYEQYF. CDR3 sequence (DNA): TGTGCCAGCAGTTACCAGGCTAGCGGGAGTCTCTCCTACGAGCAGTACTTC.

V and J are TRBV7-9 and TRBJ1-5, with D hard to call. Germline CDR1 SEHNR, CDR2 FQNEAQ (reference sequence). The V end was cut by 5 bases, the J end by 10 bases, with 12 bases between. The CDR3 runs to 12 residues. CDR3 sequence (DNA): TGTGCCAGCAGCCCCGACGGCGACCCCCAGCATTTT. Its protein product is CASSPDGDPQHF. The full variable domain, with the rest looked up from reference TRBV7-9 and TRBJ1-5, is DTGVSQNPRHKITKRGQNVTFRCDPISEHNRLYWYRQTLGQGPEFLTYFQNEAQLEKSRLLSDRFSAERPKGSFSTLEIQRTEQGDSAMYLCASSPDGDPQHFGDGTRLSIL.

V usage is TRBV6-6 and J usage is TRBJ2-7, with D possibly being TRBD1 (6 bases). Per germline, CDR1 MNHNY and CDR2 SVGAGI (reference sequence). This CDR3 region has 15 residues. Between the trimmed V and J ends, which lost 2 bases and 2 bases, there was a span of 13 bases. The CDR3: CASSYGSTGTYEQYF. CDR3 nucleotide sequence: TGTGCCAGCAGTTACGGTTCAACAGGGACCTACGAGCAGTACTTC.

This clonotype occurred a few times. The V call is TRBV12-3 or TRBV12-4, the J call TRBJ2-7; D gene ambiguous. The CDR3 runs to 11 residues. The CDR3 sequence is CASSFRASRDV. The DNA of the CDR3 is TGTGCCAGCAGTTTTAGGGCAAGTAGGGACGTC.

CDR3 DNA: TGCAGTGCTAGCATGGGTGATGAGCAGTTCTTC. It yields the protein CSASMGDEQFF. The chain couples TRBV20-1 to TRBJ2-1, with no clear D. This CDR3 has 11 amino acids. Germline V gives CDR1 DFQATT, CDR2 SNEGSKA (reference sequence). V lost 3 bases to trimming and J lost 8 bases, with 8 bases between them.

In its sample, this clonotype was seen a few times. The rearrangement uses TRBV7-8 and TRBJ2-7; 10 positions match TRBD2. The CDR3 has 16 amino acids. The V segment lost 5 bases and the J segment 3 bases; nucleotides outside the gene matches: 10. CDR1 is SGHVS and CDR2 is FQNEAQ in the germline V gene. The CDR3 nucleotides read TGTGCCAGCAGCCCCGGGGTGTCTAGCGGGGGCTACGAGCAGTACGTC. This gives the protein CASSPGVSSGGYEQYV.

This clonotype was seen more than once but under ten times. The chain joins TRBV20-1 to TRBJ2-2, with unresolved D. The CDR3 spans 14 residues. V was clipped by 5 bases and J by 0 bases, with 10 bases between them. Germline V lookup: CDR1 DFQATT, CDR2 SNEGSKA (reference sequence). CDR3 nucleotides: TGCAGTGCTGCCCCTGGGGCGAACACCGGGGAGCTGTTTTTT. It yields the protein CSAAPGANTGELFF.

The genes are TRBV9 and TRBJ2-3, with D possibly matching TRBD2 (6 bases). Trimming removed 3 bases from V and 4 bases from J, with 24 bases in between. Germline loops: CDR1 SGDLS, CDR2 YYNGEE. The CDR3 loop spans 18 amino acids. CDR3 sequence (DNA): TGTGCCAGCAGCGGAAGACTAGGGGTAAGGATCGGGGCAGATACGCAGTATTTT. It specifies CASSGRLGVRIGADTQYF.

The sample holds a few counts of this clonotype. The J gene is TRBJ2-5, the V gene TRBV27; 8 bases match TRBD2. Trimming at V came to 3 bases and at J to 4 bases, leaving 10 bases not matched to a gene. Germline loops: CDR1 MNHEY, CDR2 SMNVEV (reference sequence). This CDR3 has 16 amino acids. Here the CDR3 DNA reads TGTGCCAGCAGTTTCAATACGGGGGGGCCTCCAGAGACCCAGTACTTC. Protein: CASSFNTGGPPETQYF.

The chain has TRBV3-1 and TRBJ1-4; D not resolved. Germline-derived CDR1 and CDR2 are LGHDT and YNNKEL (reference sequence). The CDR3 extends over 14 amino acids. V shed 4 bases and J shed 7 bases, with 13 bases lying between them. Here the CDR3 reads CASSLSGAPEKLFF. The CDR3 DNA reads TGTGCCAGCAGCCTGTCAGGTGCGCCTGAAAAACTGTTTTTT.

This chain links TRBV6-5 with TRBJ2-3; D ambiguous. The CDR3 totals 14 residues. Trimming stripped 5 bases from V and 0 bases from J, with 9 bases between. Germline V gene sequence: CDR1 MNHEY, CDR2 SVGAGI. CDR3 nucleotide sequence: TGTGCCAGCAGTCCCGAACCTAGCACAGATACGCAGTATTTT. This encodes CASSPEPSTDTQYF.

V gene TRBV19 combines with J gene TRBJ2-6; the D is unclear. This CDR3 spans 16 amino acids. The V end was cut by 2 bases, the J end by 1 base, with 9 bases between. From germline, CDR1 is LNHDA and CDR2 SQIVND (reference sequence). The CDR3 nucleotides read TGTGCCAGTAGTATAACCCCGTCGTCTGGGGCCAACGTCCTGACTTTC. This codes for CASSITPSSGANVLTF.